What follows are 32 T cell receptor beta chains derived from one specimen sequenced in a study of cytomegalovirus exposure and HLA in healthy donors. Use of 60 Vbeta and 13 Jbeta primers characterized the PCR. Sequencing was performed with immunoSEQ multiplex PCR; in TCRdb, only in-frame clones are kept and a portion is missing. The sample contains 200,000 to 250,000 clones, approximately 83% of which appear only once. Material for sequencing was PBMCs. These receptors originate from a girl between 10 and 17 years old in good health and CMV-seronegative.

The chain uses TRBV27 and TRBJ2-3, with TRBD2 matching over 10 bases. Losses at the gene ends were 8 bases for V and 7 bases for J; bases not matched to a gene: 15. Germline loops: CDR1 MNHEY, CDR2 SMNVEV (reference sequence). This CDR3 spans 16 amino acids. Written as DNA, the CDR3 is TGTGCCAGCGGGCACTTAGCGGGAGGTGGGACAAATACGCAGTATTTT. Translated: CASGHLAGGGTNTQYF.

This chain joins TRBV5-1 and TRBJ2-2; D remains ambiguous. The CDR3 totals 16 residues. The V gene lost 1 base and the J gene lost 1 base, with 11 bases spanning the gap. Germline V gives CDR1 SGHRS, CDR2 YFSETQ. The CDR3 here is CASSLPLTKNTGELFF. DNA for the CDR3: TGCGCCAGCAGCTTGCCATTGACAAAGAACACCGGGGAGCTGTTTTTT.

This clone was counted between two and nine times. The chain recombines TRBV7-9 with TRBJ1-2; D may be TRBD1 (6 bases). The CDR3 spans 15 residues. CDR1 is SEHNR, CDR2 FQNEAQ, per germline (reference sequence). V gave up 0 bases and J gave up 9 bases, with 17 bases separating them. This chain's CDR3 is CASSLAGGSGASYTF. CDR3 nucleotide sequence: TGTGCCAGCAGCTTAGCAGGGGGATCCGGAGCCAGCTACACCTTC.

The chain uses TRBV7-8 and TRBJ1-5; unclear D gene. Germline CDR1 is SGHVS and CDR2 is FQNEAQ. V was cut by 0 bases and J by 5 bases, with 5 bases left in between. This CDR3 has 13 amino acids. CDR3 amino acids: CASSLAGDQPQHF. DNA for the CDR3: TGTGCCAGCAGCTTAGCCGGTGATCAGCCCCAGCATTTT. The variable domain in full, with the rest retrieved from reference TRBV7-8 and TRBJ1-5, is GAGVSQSPRYKVAKRGQDVALRCDPISGHVSLFWYQQALGQGPEFLTYFQNEAQLDKSGLPSDRFFAERPEGSVSTLKIQRTQQEDSAVYLCASSLAGDQPQHFGDGTRLSIL.

This chain joins TRBV7-9 and TRBJ2-1; D is perhaps TRBD2 (6 bases). The CDR3 length is 16 residues. Trimming took 0 bases from V and 2 from J, leaving 11 bases between them. Germline CDR1 and CDR2: SEHNR and FQNEAQ (reference sequence). The CDR3 DNA reads TGTGCCAGCAGCTTAGCGGGAGCGGGCGCCTACAATGAGCAGTTCTTC. It codes for CASSLAGAGAYNEQFF.

The CDR3 coding sequence is TGTGCCAGCAGCGATAACAGGGGAGAGGAAACTGAAGCTTTCTTT. Its translation is CASSDNRGEETEAFF. The rearrangement uses TRBV9 and TRBJ1-1, with TRBD1 identical over 7 bases. CDR3 length equals 15 residues. V trimming: 3 bases; J trimming: 5 bases; junction bases outside the gene matches: 10. From germline, CDR1 is SGDLS and CDR2 YYNGEE. Drawing the rest from reference TRBV9 and TRBJ1-1, the complete variable domain is DSGVTQTPKHLITATGQRVTLRCSPRSGDLSVYWYQQSLDQGLQFLIQYYNGEERAKGNILERFSAQQFPDLHSELNLSSLELGDSALYFCASSDNRGEETEAFFGQGTRLTVV.

The gene calls are TRBV7-9 and TRBJ1-1, with 9 bases aligning to TRBD1. The V gene's germline CDR1 is SEHNR and CDR2 FQNEAQ (reference sequence). V was clipped by 8 bases and J by 3 bases; unmatched bases: 10. CDR3 length equals 15 residues. CDR3 in amino acids: CASERTGGGYTEAFF. The CDR3 nucleotides read TGTGCCAGCGAGAGAACAGGGGGCGGGTACACTGAAGCTTTCTTT.

The CDR3: CASSLVENRITGNTIYF. The CDR3 DNA follows: TGTGCCAGCAGCTTAGTCGAGAACAGAATTACTGGAAACACCATATATTTT. The chain carries TRBV11-2 and TRBJ1-3; D ambiguous. The CDR3 is made up of 17 amino acids. CDR1 SGHAT and CDR2 FQNNGV come from the germline V gene. Trimming stripped 1 base from V and 2 bases from J, with 15 bases between.

The chain uses TRBV19 and TRBJ2-1; D possibly corresponds to TRBD2 (6 bases). This CDR3 has 16 residues. Trimming stripped 7 bases from V and 4 bases from J, with 20 bases between. Per germline, CDR1 LNHDA and CDR2 SQIVND (reference sequence). The DNA of the CDR3 is TGTGCCAGTATAAGGACTACGGGTCAAGAATACAATGAGCAGTTCTTC. This translates into CASIRTTGQEYNEQFF.

The chain is built from TRBV5-4 and TRBJ2-7; possibly TRBD2 for D (7 bases). V lost 4 bases to trimming and J lost 5 bases, with 13 bases between them. The CDR3 totals 13 residues. Looked up from germline, CDR1 is SGHNT and CDR2 is YYREEE (reference sequence). CDR3 nucleotides: TGTGCCAGCAGCCGGGCGGGGGCGAACGAGCAGTACTTC. It encodes CASSRAGANEQYF.

This chain joins TRBV18 and TRBJ1-4; D gene unclear. This CDR3 is built from 13 residues. Germline V gene lookup returns CDR1 KGHSH and CDR2 LQKENI. V shed 8 bases and J shed 5 bases, with 12 bases lying between them. CDR3 in DNA: TGTGCCAGCGCGACAACGGGAAATGAAAAACTGTTTTTT. Translating gives CASATTGNEKLFF.

The J gene is TRBJ2-7, the V gene TRBV5-4; no reliable D call. The CDR3 contains 12 residues. V lost 0 bases to trimming and J lost 5 bases, with 6 bases between them. Germline V lookup: CDR1 SGHNT, CDR2 YYREEE (reference sequence). This chain's CDR3 is CASSLDNNEQYF. The CDR3 coding sequence is TGTGCCAGCAGCTTGGACAATAACGAGCAGTACTTC.

V gene TRBV4-1 combines with J gene TRBJ2-7, with TRBD1 matching over 9 bases. Losses at the gene ends were 4 bases for V and 6 bases for J; bases not matched to a gene: 10. The CDR3 runs 15 residues. The germline V gene encodes CDR1 MGHRA and CDR2 YSYEKL. CDR3 loop: CASSREGTGRSEQYF. CDR3 nucleotides: TGCGCCAGCAGCCGAGAAGGGACAGGGAGGTCCGAGCAGTACTTC.

This clone has a handful of counts. The CDR3 DNA reads TGTGCCAGCAGCCAAGATAGGGGAAATACGCAGTATTTT. This gives the protein CASSQDRGNTQYF. The V and J genes are TRBV4-2 and TRBJ2-3; maybe TRBD1 (5 bases). The V gene lost 0 bases and the J gene lost 7 bases, with 8 bases spanning the gap. CDR1 is LGHNA, CDR2 YNFKEQ, per germline. The CDR3 spans 13 residues.

The rearrangement joins TRBV5-1 to TRBJ1-5; the D is unclear. In germline, CDR1 is SGHRS, CDR2 YFSETQ. V was shortened by 0 bases and J by 5 bases, with 12 bases between the two germline ends. This CDR3 spans 15 amino acids. The CDR3 DNA reads TGCGCCAGCAGCTTGGTCGGGTCATCGGATCAGCCCCAGCATTTT. Translating gives CASSLVGSSDQPQHF.

The chain has TRBV5-1 and TRBJ2-1, with TRBD1 identical over 7 bases. J was trimmed by 1 base and V by 3 bases; bases with no gene match: 10. Germline V CDR1 and CDR2: SGHRS, YFSETQ. The CDR3 runs 17 residues. CDR3 DNA: TGCGCCAGCAGCTCCAACGTAGGACAGGATTCCTACAATGAGCAGTTCTTC. Amino acids: CASSSNVGQDSYNEQFF.

This clone was counted once. The V call is TRBV23-1, the J call TRBJ2-7; tentative D call: TRBD2 (7 bases). TRBV23-1 belongs to the ORF category, with a function that is uncertain. This CDR3 has 13 residues. V dropped 11 bases and J dropped 2 bases, with 16 bases sitting between them. The chain's CDR3 is CAGRGAGPYEQYF. The CDR3 DNA sequence: TGCGCCGGCCGGGGGGCAGGACCCTACGAGCAGTACTTC.

The CDR3 coding sequence is TGTGCCAGCAGCCAAGAGCATAGTCAGGGTAGTGCAGATACGCAGTATTTT. Protein product: CASSQEHSQGSADTQYF. The chain combines TRBV4-2 with TRBJ2-3; a possible D gene is TRBD1 (5 bases). Germline V gene lookup returns CDR1 LGHNA and CDR2 YNFKEQ. The CDR3 is 17 amino acids. V dropped 0 bases and J dropped 4 bases, with 17 bases sitting between them.

The chain uses TRBV6-5 and TRBJ1-2; no clear D. CDR3 length: 12 residues. Between the trimmed V and J ends, which lost 0 bases and 9 bases, there was a span of 8 bases. Germline values: CDR1 MNHEY, CDR2 SVGAGI. The CDR3 nucleotides read TGTGCCAGCAGTTACTCCGGGGTTAGCTACACCTTC. It is translated as CASSYSGVSYTF.

This rearrangement joins TRBV2 to TRBJ1-4, with a possible D match to TRBD1 (6 bases). The CDR3 extends over 14 amino acids. CDR1 and CDR2 from the germline V gene are SNHLY and FYNNEI. V was shortened by 2 bases and J by 8 bases, with 12 bases between the two germline ends. CDR3 DNA sequence: TGTGCCAGCAGTGAACAGGGGATCGGCGAAAAACTGTTTTTT. It yields the protein CASSEQGIGEKLFF.

The chain is built from TRBV5-1 and TRBJ2-7, with a weak D call TRBD2 (5 bases). In germline, CDR1 is SGHRS, CDR2 YFSETQ. Trimming shortened V by 0 bases and J by 1 base, and 14 bases separated the two germline ends. This CDR3 contains 16 residues. DNA for the CDR3: TGCGCCAGCAGCTTGGATCTTGCTAGCAAATCCTACGAGCAGTACTTC. Translation gives CASSLDLASKSYEQYF.

J is TRBJ1-4 and V is TRBV5-4, with D unresolved. The CDR3 spans 13 residues. Germline CDR1 is SGHNT and CDR2 is YYREEE (reference sequence). The germline V and J ends were trimmed by 4 bases and 5 bases, with 9 bases remaining between them. The CDR3 region is CASSPQPNEKLFF. For the CDR3, the DNA is TGTGCCAGCAGCCCACAGCCCAATGAAAAACTGTTTTTT.

This chain links TRBV28 with TRBJ1-5, with D tentatively TRBD1 (5 bases). Germline V gives CDR1 MDHEN, CDR2 SYDVKM. Trimming removed 7 bases from V and 9 bases from J, with 16 bases in between. The CDR3 totals 13 residues. CDR3: CASTLGGEGPQHF. The DNA of the CDR3 is TGTGCCAGCACCCTGGGAGGGGAAGGGCCCCAGCATTTT. Based on the CDR3 plus reference TRBV28 and TRBJ1-5, the full variable domain is DVKVTQSSRYLVKRTGEKVFLECVQDMDHENMFWYRQDPGLGLRLIYFSYDVKMKEKGDIPEGYSVSREKKERFSLILESASTNQTSMYLCASTLGGEGPQHFGDGTRLSIL.

The gene calls are TRBV6-1 and TRBJ1-4, with 8 positions matching TRBD1. This CDR3 region has 13 residues. V lost 7 bases and J lost 5; bases outside the gene matches: 3. Germline CDR1 and CDR2: MNHNS and SASEGT. Here the CDR3 DNA reads TGTGCCAGCAATCGACAGGGGAATGAAAAACTGTTTTTT. Residues: CASNRQGNEKLFF.

CDR3 in amino acids: CASTSEASVVQREKLFF. CDR3 DNA: TGTGCCAGCACCTCGGAGGCGAGCGTGGTCCAGAGGGAAAAACTGTTTTTT. The rearrangement joins TRBV7-9 to TRBJ1-4; D not certain. V was clipped by 7 bases and J by 8 bases, with 26 bases between them. The V gene's germline CDR1 is SEHNR and CDR2 FQNEAQ (reference sequence). The length of the CDR3 is 17 residues.

The J gene is TRBJ1-6, the V gene TRBV2; D is possibly TRBD1 (6 bases). Trimming pared 7 bases from V and 8 bases from J, leaving 12 bases between. The CDR3 extends over 13 amino acids. Germline CDR1 reads SNHLY; CDR2 reads FYNNEI. This CDR3 is CASNVQGDSPLHF. DNA for the CDR3: TGTGCCAGCAACGTACAGGGTGATTCACCCCTCCACTTT.

This chain joins TRBV7-9 and TRBJ1-2; 7 bases match TRBD1. The trim removed 5 bases at V and 3 bases at J, leaving 3 bases unmatched. The CDR3 has 13 residues. Germline CDR1 reads SEHNR; CDR2 reads FQNEAQ (reference sequence). The CDR3 region has the DNA TGTGCCAGCAGCCGCGGGACAGACTATGGCTACACCTTC. It is translated as CASSRGTDYGYTF.

This sequence joins TRBV11-3 and TRBJ2-7; 7 bases are a match to TRBD1. CDR1 is SGHNT and CDR2 is YENEEA in the germline V gene. This CDR3 is 17 amino acids long. Unmatched junction bases numbered 17, after V lost 5 bases and J lost 4 bases. The CDR3 is CASSQGVWGTDSYEQYF. CDR3 nucleotide sequence: TGTGCCAGCAGCCAAGGGGTCTGGGGGACAGACAGTTACGAGCAGTACTTC.

The chain uses TRBV19 and TRBJ1-1; D is undetermined. Trimming took off 7 bases at V and 0 bases at J, with 9 bases between the two ends. CDR1 is LNHDA, CDR2 SQIVND, per germline (reference sequence). The CDR3 totals 13 residues. Here the CDR3 DNA reads TGTGCCAGTACACCGGGGATGAACACTGAAGCTTTCTTT. This gives the protein CASTPGMNTEAFF. The full variable domain, its missing parts supplied by reference TRBV19 and TRBJ1-1, is DGGITQSPKYLFRKEGQNVTLSCEQNLNHDAMYWYRQDPGQGLRLIYYSQIVNDFQKGDIAEGYSVSREKKESFPLTVTSAQKNPTAFYLCASTPGMNTEAFFGQGTRLTVV.

This chain joins TRBV29-1 and TRBJ1-4, with 7 bases that match TRBD1. The CDR3 length is 15 residues. CDR1 SQVTM and CDR2 ANQGSEA come from the germline V gene. V shed 0 bases and J 10 bases; nucleotides not matched to a gene: 11. The CDR3: CSVEEGDSTGGKLFF. The CDR3 coding sequence is TGCAGCGTTGAAGAGGGGGACAGTACTGGGGGAAAACTGTTTTTT.

Written as DNA, the CDR3 is TGTGCCGCCGGGGGACCGAGCTCCTACAATGAGCAGTTCTTC. It yields the protein CAAGGPSSYNEQFF. This chain connects TRBV27 to TRBJ2-1; TRBD2 might be the D (6 bases). Trimming pared 11 bases from V and 0 bases from J, leaving 14 bases between. The CDR3 contains 14 residues. The germline V gene encodes CDR1 MNHEY and CDR2 SMNVEV (reference sequence).

This chain links TRBV25-1 with TRBJ2-7, with D possibly matching TRBD2 (6 bases). Looked up from germline, CDR1 is MGHDK and CDR2 is SYGVNS. This CDR3 comprises 14 residues. V lost 5 bases and J 2 bases, leaving 13 bases between the germline ends. The CDR3 loop is CASSREVGTYEQYF. CDR3 sequence (DNA): TGTGCCAGCAGTAGGGAGGTGGGGACCTACGAGCAGTACTTC.